The clone carrying this T cell receptor (beta chain) was observed a few times. Its specificity is unknown. The data originate from a study of blood T cells in healthy people across ages. Turning to the study itself: Template switching caught about one barcoded beta molecule for each two T cells. Study-level findings and limits: Shifts in expanded clonotypes may have been confounded by donor CMV status, which was unknown.

For the second PCR, which ran for about 7 to 11 cycles, a sample-barcoded 5' primer and a J-beta primer mix were used. MiXCR, applied by TCRdb to the 5' RACE reads, yields one record per CDR3 protein. Of roughly 1,000,000 distinct CDR3 sequences detected, under 30% appear once; the ten largest clones hold around 0.75%. The CDR3 contains 15 residues. From germline, CDR1 is SGHTA and CDR2 FQGNSA. Trimming at V came to 6 bases and at J to 4 bases, leaving 9 bases not matched to a gene. The same data also contributed to another study, on T cells of mothers and their children. Per that paper: Mothers and children who were related shared slightly more overlap than unrelated pairs, but not significantly more.

The sequencing input was blood. The chain is built from TRBV7-2 and TRBJ1-3; 7 bases match TRBD1. The sequence was collected from a girl aged 2-10 years in good health. The CDR3 DNA sequence: TGTGCCAGCAGACCAGGGGGGGCGCGAGGAAACACCATATATTTT. Translated, it gives CASRPGGARGNTIYF.